The 25 T cell receptor beta chains reported below all come from one sample, sequenced in a study of blood T cell repertoires in COVID-19. Sequencing was performed with immunoSEQ multiplex PCR; in TCRdb, only in-frame clones are kept and a portion is missing. This table has some 270,000 clones, 75% to 90% appearing once. The sample was peripheral blood. These receptors all come from a woman between 40 and 55 years old who had recovered from COVID-19.

The chain links TRBV6-6 to TRBJ2-5; TRBD2 is a possible D gene (6 bases). Trimming took off 7 bases at V and 5 bases at J, with 20 bases between the two ends. CDR3 length equals 15 residues. Per germline, CDR1 MNHNY and CDR2 SVGAGI (reference sequence). CDR3 DNA sequence: TGTGCCAGCACGGGTAGCGCTTACGCGGGGGAGACCCAGTACTTC. It yields the protein CASTGSAYAGETQYF.

V usage is TRBV28 and J usage is TRBJ2-5, with 8 bases that match TRBD2. Per germline, CDR1 MDHEN and CDR2 SYDVKM. Trimming at V came to 2 bases and at J to 4 bases, leaving 9 bases not matched to a gene. This CDR3 is 16 amino acids long. CDR3 protein: CASSLQSGGLGETQYF. DNA of the CDR3: TGTGCCAGCAGTTTACAAAGCGGGGGCCTAGGAGAGACCCAGTACTTC.

The chain uses TRBV2 and TRBJ1-2, with a weak D call TRBD1 (5 bases). The V end was cut by 6 bases, the J end by 4 bases, with 15 bases between. CDR3 length equals 14 residues. Germline assignment: CDR1 SNHLY and CDR2 FYNNEI. CDR3: CASREQGLGYGYTF. The CDR3 nucleotides are TGTGCCAGCAGAGAGCAGGGACTTGGCTATGGCTACACCTTC.

This chain links TRBV11-2 with TRBJ2-7; D possibly corresponds to TRBD2 (5 bases). This CDR3 region has 16 residues. V was shortened by 5 bases and J by 4 bases, with 21 bases between the two germline ends. Per germline, CDR1 SGHAT and CDR2 FQNNGV. DNA for the CDR3: TGTGCCAGCAGCCCCGGGCGGAGCGGCTTAGCATACGAGCAGTACTTC. It codes for CASSPGRSGLAYEQYF.

This rearrangement joins TRBV28 to TRBJ1-1; no reliable D call. The ends were cut back, 8 bases at V and 4 bases at J, with 5 bases in the middle. The CDR3 is made up of 10 amino acids. Germline values: CDR1 MDHEN, CDR2 SYDVKM. CDR3 sequence: CASGSTEAFF. In DNA, the CDR3 is TGTGCCAGCGGTAGCACTGAAGCTTTCTTT.

The genes are TRBV19 and TRBJ2-4; TRBD2 matches at 10 bases. The germline V gene encodes CDR1 LNHDA and CDR2 SQIVND (reference sequence). With 5 bases clipped from V and 9 bases from J, the junction kept 7 bases outside the gene matches. This CDR3 has 14 residues. CDR3 in amino acids: CASSAGLAEGIQYF. DNA for the CDR3: TGTGCCAGTAGTGCAGGACTAGCGGAGGGCATTCAGTACTTC.

The rearrangement uses TRBV7-8 and TRBJ1-5; TRBD1 matches 9 bases. The CDR3 is 18 residues long. The V gene end was trimmed by 5 bases and the J gene end by 0 bases; junction bases not matched to a gene: 11. In germline, CDR1 is SGHVS, CDR2 FQNEAQ. The CDR3 loop reads CASSAGTGRSYSNQPQHF. The CDR3 bases are TGTGCCAGCAGCGCCGGGACAGGGAGGAGTTATAGCAATCAGCCCCAGCATTTT.

The chain carries TRBV7-6 and TRBJ2-3; 16 bases line up with TRBD2. Trimming took 5 bases from V and 5 from J; bases not matched to a gene: 4. Germline assignment: CDR1 SGHVS and CDR2 FNYEAQ. This CDR3 has 16 residues. CDR3 sequence (DNA): TGTGCCAGCAGCGGGACTAGCGGGAGGGCCGTAGATACGCAGTATTTT. It specifies CASSGTSGRAVDTQYF.

The CDR3 spells CASSVGGRGSGANVLTF. The CDR3 bases are TGTGCCAGCAGTGTCGGCGGGAGGGGCTCTGGGGCCAACGTCCTGACTTTC. The V gene is TRBV2, the J gene TRBJ2-6, with 9 bases lining up with TRBD2. The V gene end was trimmed by 4 bases and the J gene end by 0 bases; junction bases not matched to a gene: 4. The CDR3 is 17 residues long. CDR1 and CDR2 (germline): SNHLY, FYNNEI.

CDR3 loop: CASSQGVPSQETQYF. Written as DNA, the CDR3 is TGTGCCAGCAGCCAGGGGGTGCCTAGCCAAGAGACCCAGTACTTC. The chain joins TRBV11-2 to TRBJ2-5, with 7 nucleotides matching TRBD1. With V trimmed by 5 bases and J by 1 base, 7 bases remained unmatched. Germline values: CDR1 SGHAT, CDR2 FQNNGV. The CDR3 is 15 amino acids.

The chain is built from TRBV11-2 and TRBJ2-5; 10 positions match TRBD2. This CDR3 spans 16 amino acids. V was clipped by 1 base and J by 4 bases; unmatched bases: 6. Germline CDR1 reads SGHAT; CDR2 reads FQNNGV. CDR3 in amino acids: CASSLGSSGSIETQYF. For the CDR3, the DNA is TGTGCCAGCAGCTTAGGCTCTAGCGGGAGTATAGAGACCCAGTACTTC.

The CDR3 region is CSASLSGSYNEQFF. For the CDR3, the DNA is TGCAGTGCTAGTCTTAGCGGGAGTTATAATGAGCAGTTCTTC. The genes are TRBV20-1 and TRBJ2-1; 9 positions match TRBD2. After removal of 3 bases from V and 7 bases from J, the junction contained 7 bases not matched to a gene. This CDR3 spans 14 amino acids. The germline CDR1 and CDR2 sequences are DFQATT and SNEGSKA (reference sequence).

The J gene is TRBJ1-3, the V gene TRBV12-3 or TRBV12-4; TRBD1 is a possible D gene (5 bases). The V end lost 4 bases, the J end lost 4 bases, and 8 bases lay between the germline ends. The length of the CDR3 is 13 residues. The CDR3 nucleotides read TGTGCCAGCAGTTGGGACTGGGGAAACACCATATATTTT. It specifies CASSWDWGNTIYF.

The genes are TRBV3-1 (or the pseudogene TRBV3-2) and TRBJ2-5; maybe TRBD2 (6 bases). CDR3 size: 14 residues. Germline CDR1 and CDR2: LGHDT and YNNKEL (reference sequence). V lost 5 bases to trimming and J lost 7 bases, with 17 bases between them. CDR3 sequence reads: CASSKRGGLGTQYF. The CDR3 DNA reads TGTGCCAGCAGCAAAAGAGGAGGGCTGGGGACCCAGTACTTC.

This rearrangement joins TRBV6-5 to TRBJ2-1; TRBD2 matches 8 bases. The CDR3 spans 15 residues. The germline V gene has CDR1 MNHEY and CDR2 SVGAGI. V shed 4 bases, J shed 1 base, and the junction held 3 bases outside the gene matches. CDR3 sequence: CASSSGGGSYNEQFF. CDR3 coding DNA: TGTGCCAGCAGTTCGGGAGGGGGGTCCTACAATGAGCAGTTCTTC.

CDR3 sequence: CASSFRPGTGGYSGNTIYF. CDR3 DNA sequence: TGTGCCAGCAGCTTCCGTCCCGGGACAGGGGGATACTCTGGAAACACCATATATTTT. The chain couples TRBV5-5 to TRBJ1-3; the match to TRBD1 covers 11 bases. This CDR3 is built from 19 residues. V lost 2 bases and J lost 0; bases outside the gene matches: 10. Germline CDR1 reads SGHKS; CDR2 reads YYEKEE (reference sequence).

CDR3 sequence: CASSRGQATEAFF. In DNA, the CDR3 is TGTGCCAGCAGCAGGGGACAGGCTACTGAAGCTTTCTTT. The genes are TRBV2 and TRBJ1-1, with 8 positions matching TRBD1. Trimming at V came to 6 bases and at J to 5 bases, leaving 5 bases not matched to a gene. Germline values: CDR1 SNHLY, CDR2 FYNNEI. This CDR3 region has 13 residues.

CDR3 residues: CASSPTSGDTDTQYF. CDR3 in DNA: TGTGCCAGCTCACCGACTAGCGGTGATACAGATACGCAGTATTTT. The V call is TRBV18, the J call TRBJ2-3, with 9 bases identical to TRBD2. V shed 3 bases and J 3 bases; nucleotides not matched to a gene: 4. The CDR3 has 15 residues. The germline V gene encodes CDR1 KGHSH and CDR2 LQKENI.

This chain links TRBV6-5 with TRBJ2-7; D might be TRBD2 (6 bases). The CDR3 length is 15 residues. Between the trimmed V and J ends, which lost 2 bases and 1 base, there was a span of 12 bases. Germline V gene data show CDR1 as MNHEY and CDR2 as SVGAGI. Here the CDR3 reads CASSYPGDSSYEQYV. The DNA for the CDR3 is TGTGCCAGCAGTTACCCCGGGGACTCATCCTACGAGCAGTACGTC.

The chain uses TRBV9 and TRBJ1-1; TRBD1 matches 7 bases. Germline V gene lookup returns CDR1 SGDLS and CDR2 YYNGEE. The V segment lost 4 bases and the J segment 2 bases; nucleotides outside the gene matches: 11. The CDR3 runs 16 residues. The CDR3 sequence: CASSPETGQDNTEAFF. CDR3 coding DNA: TGTGCCAGCAGCCCAGAAACCGGACAGGACAACACTGAAGCTTTCTTT.

The chain joins TRBV9 to TRBJ2-4; 10 bases fit TRBD2. The CDR3 has 16 residues. Looked up from germline, CDR1 is SGDLS and CDR2 is YYNGEE. Trimming took 4 bases from V and 6 from J; bases not matched to a gene: 10. In DNA, the CDR3 is TGTGCCAGCAGCCCAGAAGCGGGGGGGCCGGCAAACATTCAGTACTTC. Translating it yields CASSPEAGGPANIQYF. Full variable domain (outside the CDR3, taken from reference TRBV9 and TRBJ2-4): DSGVTQTPKHLITATGQRVTLRCSPRSGDLSVYWYQQSLDQGLQFLIQYYNGEERAKGNILERFSAQQFPDLHSELNLSSLELGDSALYFCASSPEAGGPANIQYFGAGTRLSVL.

The chain carries TRBV6-1 and TRBJ2-1; 9 nucleotides align to TRBD2. The junction had 16 bases not matched to a gene; V was cut back by 7 bases and J by 15 bases. Germline assignment: CDR1 MNHNS and CDR2 SASEGT. This CDR3 contains 14 residues. The CDR3 DNA sequence: TGTGCCAGCACCCACGACAATAGCGGGAGAAGCCCGTTCTTC. Its protein product is CASTHDNSGRSPFF.

The chain uses TRBV19 and TRBJ2-1, with D perhaps matching TRBD1 (6 bases). CDR3 length: 13 amino acids. Germline lookup yields CDR1 LNHDA and CDR2 SQIVND (reference sequence). Trimming removed 9 bases at V and 7 bases at J, with 16 bases between. The CDR3 reads CASQNRVNNEQFF. The CDR3 region has the DNA TGTGCCAGCCAGAACAGGGTGAATAATGAGCAGTTCTTC.

V and J are TRBV2 and TRBJ2-3, with 11 bases identical to TRBD1. Germline CDR1 SNHLY, CDR2 FYNNEI. V was pared by 5 bases and J by 4 bases, with 2 bases of the junction left unmatched. The CDR3 extends over 14 amino acids. This chain's CDR3 is CASSWTGGADTQYF. The DNA for the CDR3 is TGTGCCAGCAGTTGGACAGGGGGCGCAGATACGCAGTATTTT.

This clone was observed a few times. CDR3: CASSFAGQGNTGELFF. The CDR3, as DNA: TGTGCCAGCAGTTTTGCGGGACAGGGGAACACCGGGGAGCTGTTTTTT. The chain combines TRBV28 with TRBJ2-2; 9 bases map to TRBD1. CDR1 is MDHEN and CDR2 is SYDVKM in the germline V gene. The CDR3 has 16 residues. V lost 3 bases and J lost 1; bases outside the gene matches: 3.